This T cell receptor beta chain came from a study of blood T cells in healthy people across ages. The second PCR ran about 6 to 12 cycles with a sample-barcoded 5' primer and J-beta primers. A template-switch adaptor with 12 random nucleotides tagged each cDNA molecule. TCRdb ran MiXCR on the 5' RACE reads and lists one entry per CDR3 protein. The data hold about 940,000 distinct CDR3 sequences, with about 48% observed a single time. The J segment lost 3 bases and the V segment lost 4 bases, leaving 10 bases of the junction unmatched. This CDR3 is built from 19 residues. Sequencing was done on a sample of blood. The TCR originated in a man younger than 45 in good health. This chain uses TRBV12-3 or TRBV12-4 with TRBJ2-3; 16 nucleotides line up with TRBD2. In nucleotides, the CDR3 is TGTGCCAGCAGTTCCCCCGGGACTAGCGGGGGGGGTGGGACAGATACGCAGTATTTT. Its protein is CASSSPGTSGGGGTDTQYF.